This T cell receptor beta chain was identified in a study of T cells in localized non-small cell lung cancer. Germline CDR1 and CDR2: SNHLY and FYNNEI. V shed 1 base and J shed 2 bases, with 7 bases lying between them. This CDR3 region has 14 residues. The table came from immunoSEQ multiplex PCR; TCRdb's copy has only in-frame clones and leaves some out. The sample consists of approximately 29,000 clones, roughly 86% of them appearing once. The source material was peripheral blood, sampled before any cancer treatment. This rearrangement joins TRBV2 to TRBJ2-3, with unresolved D. This TCR came from a male donor aged 60 or over with stage I lung adenocarcinoma. CDR3 amino acids: CASSEGFVTDTQYF. CDR3 in DNA: TGTGCCAGCAGTGAAGGGTTCGTCACAGATACGCAGTATTTT.